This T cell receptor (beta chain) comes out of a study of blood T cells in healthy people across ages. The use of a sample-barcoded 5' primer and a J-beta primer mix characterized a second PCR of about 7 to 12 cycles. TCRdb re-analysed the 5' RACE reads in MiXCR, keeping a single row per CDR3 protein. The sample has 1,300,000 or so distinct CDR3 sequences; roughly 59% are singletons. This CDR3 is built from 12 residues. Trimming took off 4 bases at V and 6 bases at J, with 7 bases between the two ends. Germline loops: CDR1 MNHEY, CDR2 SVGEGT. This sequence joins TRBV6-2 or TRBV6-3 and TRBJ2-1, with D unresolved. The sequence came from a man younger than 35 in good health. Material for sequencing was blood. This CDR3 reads CASSFSTNEQFF. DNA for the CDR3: TGTGCCAGCAGTTTTAGCACCAATGAGCAGTTCTTC.